One and the same sample provided the 2 T cell receptor beta chains below, sequenced in a study of blood T cell repertoires in COVID-19 (dated by TCRdb to between 2020 and 2021). The protocol used for the library was the immunoSEQ multiplex PCR assay. Entries here come from immuneACCESS through TCRdb and include only in-frame sequences with V and J called. Some clones fail to appear in such tables; in the studies checked, an unresolved V gene covers under half of the shortfall, and the cause of the remainder is unknown. Counted in this sample were approximately 210,000 clones; approximately 84% of them appeared once. The top ten constitute approximately 10% of the sample. The sequenced sample consisted of peripheral blood. The source is a man between 45 and 60 years old with COVID-19, enrolled during active disease.

The chain uses TRBV4-2 and TRBJ2-2; weak D call: TRBD2 (5 bases). Germline CDR1 is LGHNA and CDR2 is YNFKEQ. Trimming shortened V by 3 bases and J by 0 bases, and 11 bases separated the two germline ends. This CDR3 region has 16 residues. The CDR3 loop is CASSHVSAANTGELFF. The CDR3 DNA reads as TGTGCCAGCAGCCACGTTAGCGCCGCGAACACCGGGGAGCTGTTTTTT.

The CDR3 DNA is TGTGCCAGCAGGACTCAATCCTTCGGGGGCACTGAAGCTTTCTTT. Its protein is CASRTQSFGGTEAFF. This chain links TRBV2 with TRBJ1-1; TRBD1 is a possible D gene (5 bases). The CDR3 spans 15 residues. V was clipped by 6 bases and J by 4 bases, with 18 bases between them. Germline V CDR1 and CDR2: SNHLY, FYNNEI.